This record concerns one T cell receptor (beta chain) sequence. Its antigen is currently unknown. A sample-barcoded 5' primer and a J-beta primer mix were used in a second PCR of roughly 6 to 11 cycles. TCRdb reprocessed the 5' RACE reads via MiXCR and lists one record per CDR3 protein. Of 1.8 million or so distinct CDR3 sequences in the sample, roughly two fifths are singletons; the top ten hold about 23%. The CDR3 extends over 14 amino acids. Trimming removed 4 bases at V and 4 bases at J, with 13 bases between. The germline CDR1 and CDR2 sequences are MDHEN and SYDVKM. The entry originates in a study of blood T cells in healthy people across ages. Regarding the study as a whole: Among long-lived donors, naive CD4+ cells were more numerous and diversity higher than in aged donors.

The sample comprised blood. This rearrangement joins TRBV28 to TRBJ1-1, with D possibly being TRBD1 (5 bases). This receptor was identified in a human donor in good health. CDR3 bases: TGTGCCAGCAGTTACATAGGGACGGGCACTGAAGCTTTCTTT. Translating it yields CASSYIGTGTEAFF.